This section outlines one T cell receptor beta chain sequence together with its context. What it binds is not known. Generated by immunoSEQ multiplex PCR, the TCRdb table keeps only in-frame clones and is missing some. The sample contains approximately 90,000 clones, about 85% of which appear only once. The data originate from a study of OX40 agonist ivuxolimab in advanced cancers. Study at large: Patients were infused with ivuxolimab every 2 weeks at 0.01 to 10 mg/kg. Males comprised about 78% of the group, whose mean age was about 61 years (range about 20 to 85). Among those treated, three patients had partial responses, one with hepatocellular carcinoma and two with cutaneous melanoma.

Overall study findings and caveats: In the 0.1 to 3.0 mg/kg range, CD4+ and CD8+ blood T cells had expanded clonally by week 6.

CDR1 is LNHDA and CDR2 is SQIVND in the germline V gene (reference sequence). The germline V and J ends were trimmed by 1 base and 0 bases, with 10 bases remaining between them. This CDR3 is 16 amino acids long. V and J are TRBV19 and TRBJ1-5; D remains unclear. The sequence came from an adult with an advanced solid tumor such as melanoma, head and neck, liver or kidney cancer. This specimen consisted of CD4+ or CD8+ T cells sorted from blood, obtained in a trial of the OX40 agonist ivuxolimab. CDR3: CASSIGHLYSNQPQHF. For the CDR3, the DNA is TGTGCCAGTAGTATAGGTCACCTTTATAGCAATCAGCCCCAGCATTTT. Full variable domain (outside the CDR3, taken from reference TRBV19 and TRBJ1-5): DGGITQSPKYLFRKEGQNVTLSCEQNLNHDAMYWYRQDPGQGLRLIYYSQIVNDFQKGDIAEGYSVSREKKESFPLTVTSAQKNPTAFYLCASSIGHLYSNQPQHFGDGTRLSIL.